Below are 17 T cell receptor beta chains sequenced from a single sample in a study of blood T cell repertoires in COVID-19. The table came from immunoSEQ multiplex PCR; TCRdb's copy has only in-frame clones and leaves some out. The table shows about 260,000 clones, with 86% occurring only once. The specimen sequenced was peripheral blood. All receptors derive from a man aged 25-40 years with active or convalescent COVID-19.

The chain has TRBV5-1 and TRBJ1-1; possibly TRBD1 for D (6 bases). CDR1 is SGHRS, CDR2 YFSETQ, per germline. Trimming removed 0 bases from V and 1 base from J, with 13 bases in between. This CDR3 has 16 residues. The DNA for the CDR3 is TGCGCCAGCAGCTTGGTGCAGGGGTCTTGGAACACTGAAGCTTTCTTT. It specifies CASSLVQGSWNTEAFF.

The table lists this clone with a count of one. The CDR3 is CASSQAIGGANKQFF. The CDR3 nucleotides read TGTGCCAGCAGCCAAGCGATCGGGGGGGCCAACAAGCAGTTCTTC. The chain recombines TRBV3-1 (or the pseudogene TRBV3-2) with TRBJ2-1; 8 nucleotides agree with TRBD2. The CDR3 runs to 15 residues. With V trimmed by 1 base and J by 11 bases, 10 bases remained unmatched. Germline V gene lookup returns CDR1 LGHDT and CDR2 YNNKEL (reference sequence).

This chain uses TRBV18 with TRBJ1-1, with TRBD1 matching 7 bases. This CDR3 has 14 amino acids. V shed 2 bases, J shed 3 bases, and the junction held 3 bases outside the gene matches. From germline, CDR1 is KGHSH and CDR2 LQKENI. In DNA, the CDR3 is TGTGCCAGCTCACCAAATACAGGGGACACTGAAGCTTTCTTT. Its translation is CASSPNTGDTEAFF.

Here the CDR3 reads CASCEGLNTEAFF. The CDR3 bases are TGTGCCAGCTGTGAGGGTCTGAACACTGAAGCTTTCTTT. The V gene is TRBV11-2, the J gene TRBJ1-1; no firm D call. CDR3 length equals 13 residues. The germline CDR1 and CDR2 sequences are SGHAT and FQNNGV. V was shortened by 8 bases and J by 0 bases, with 10 bases between the two germline ends.

DNA for the CDR3: TGCGCCAGCAGCTTGTCCCTTGCAGGCACCGGGGAGCTGTTTTTT. Amino acids: CASSLSLAGTGELFF. V is TRBV5-1 and J is TRBJ2-2; D unclear. The CDR3 runs 15 residues. The germline V and J ends were trimmed by 1 base and 4 bases, with 11 bases remaining between them. Germline CDR1 reads SGHRS; CDR2 reads YFSETQ.

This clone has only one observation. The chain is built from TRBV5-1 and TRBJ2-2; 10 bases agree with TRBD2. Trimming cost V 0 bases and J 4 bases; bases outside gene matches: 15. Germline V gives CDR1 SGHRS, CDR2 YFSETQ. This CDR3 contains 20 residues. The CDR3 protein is CASSLAGLGQRGGPTGELFF. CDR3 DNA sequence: TGCGCCAGCAGCTTGGCCGGTTTAGGCCAGCGGGGGGGCCCCACCGGGGAGCTGTTTTTT.

CDR3 DNA sequence: TGTGCCTGGAAGGGGGGGACAGGGGCTAATAATGAAAAACTGTTTTTT. Its protein product is CAWKGGTGANNEKLFF. This chain links TRBV30 with TRBJ1-4, with TRBD1 identical over 10 bases. The CDR3 is 16 amino acids. Per germline, CDR1 GTSNPN and CDR2 SVGIG (reference sequence). The J segment lost 4 bases and the V segment lost 4 bases, leaving 9 bases of the junction unmatched. The variable domain in full, completed from reference TRBV30 and TRBJ1-4, reads SQTIHQWPATLVQPVGSPLSLECTVEGTSNPNLYWYRQAAGRGLQLLFYSVGIGQISSEVPQNLSASRPQDRQFILSSKKLLLSDSGFYLCAWKGGTGANNEKLFFGSGTQLSVL.

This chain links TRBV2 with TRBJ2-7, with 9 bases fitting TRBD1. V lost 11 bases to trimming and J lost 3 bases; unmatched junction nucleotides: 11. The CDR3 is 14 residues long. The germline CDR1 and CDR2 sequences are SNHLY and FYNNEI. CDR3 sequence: CAGTTGQGVYEQYF. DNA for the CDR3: TGTGCCGGAACCACGGGACAGGGAGTCTACGAGCAGTACTTC. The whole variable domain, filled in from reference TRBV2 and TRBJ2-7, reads EPEVTQTPSHQVTQMGQEVILRCVPISNHLYFYWYRQILGQKVEFLVSFYNNEISEKSEIFDDQFSVERPDGSNFTLKIRSTKLEDSAMYFCAGTTGQGVYEQYFGPGTRLTVT.

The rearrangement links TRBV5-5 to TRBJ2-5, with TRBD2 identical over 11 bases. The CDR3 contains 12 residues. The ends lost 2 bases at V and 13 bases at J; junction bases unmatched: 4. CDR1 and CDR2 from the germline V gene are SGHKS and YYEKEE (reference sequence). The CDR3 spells CASSFNSGGVYF. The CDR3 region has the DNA TGTGCCAGCAGCTTCAATAGCGGGGGGGTGTACTTC.

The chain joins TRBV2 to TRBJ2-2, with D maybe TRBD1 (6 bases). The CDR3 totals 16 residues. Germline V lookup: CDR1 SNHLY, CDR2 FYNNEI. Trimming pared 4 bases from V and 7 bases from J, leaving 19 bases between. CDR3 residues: CASSVGTPKEGGELFF. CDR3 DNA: TGTGCCAGCAGTGTAGGGACACCCAAGGAAGGCGGGGAGCTGTTTTTT.

CDR3 region: CSASRINGGLLYNEQFF. Here the CDR3 DNA reads TGCAGTGCTAGTAGGATTAACGGGGGGCTCCTCTACAATGAGCAGTTCTTC. The rearrangement uses TRBV20-1 and TRBJ2-1; a weak D match, TRBD2 (7 bases). CDR3 length equals 17 residues. CDR1 and CDR2 from the germline V gene are DFQATT and SNEGSKA (reference sequence). V was trimmed by 3 bases and J by 3 bases, leaving 21 bases between them.

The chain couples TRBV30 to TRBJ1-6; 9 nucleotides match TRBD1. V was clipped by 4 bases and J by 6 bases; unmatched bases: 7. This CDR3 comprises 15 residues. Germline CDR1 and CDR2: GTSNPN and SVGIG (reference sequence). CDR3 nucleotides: TGTGCCTGGATGGGACAGGGTGTTTTTAATTCACCCCTCCACTTT. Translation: CAWMGQGVFNSPLHF. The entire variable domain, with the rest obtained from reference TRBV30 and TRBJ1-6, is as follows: SQTIHQWPATLVQPVGSPLSLECTVEGTSNPNLYWYRQAAGRGLQLLFYSVGIGQISSEVPQNLSASRPQDRQFILSSKKLLLSDSGFYLCAWMGQGVFNSPLHFGNGTRLTVT.

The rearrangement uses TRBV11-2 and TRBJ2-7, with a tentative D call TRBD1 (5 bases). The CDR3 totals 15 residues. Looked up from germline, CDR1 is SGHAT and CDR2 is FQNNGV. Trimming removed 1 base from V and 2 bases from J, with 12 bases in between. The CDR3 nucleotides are TGTGCCAGCAGCTTAGGGGCAGGGATAACCTACGAGCAGTACTTC. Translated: CASSLGAGITYEQYF.

The CDR3 nucleotides are TGTGCTAGTGGTTGGGGCAGAGCCTACGAGCAGTACTTC. Translation: CASGWGRAYEQYF. The V gene is TRBV12-5, the J gene TRBJ2-7; D might be TRBD1 (5 bases). This CDR3 region has 13 residues. CDR1 and CDR2 (germline): LGHNT, FRNRAP. Trimming removed 4 bases at V and 2 bases at J, with 9 bases between. Supplemented by reference TRBV12-5 and TRBJ2-7, the full variable domain reads DARVTQTPRHKVTEMGQEVTMRCQPILGHNTVFWYRQTMMQGLELLAYFRNRAPLDDSGMPKDRFSAEMPDATLATLKIQPSEPRDSAVYFCASGWGRAYEQYFGPGTRLTVT.

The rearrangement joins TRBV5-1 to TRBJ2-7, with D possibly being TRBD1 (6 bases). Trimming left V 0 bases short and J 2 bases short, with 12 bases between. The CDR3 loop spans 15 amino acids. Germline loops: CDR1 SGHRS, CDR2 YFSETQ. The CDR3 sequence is CASSLGVRDTYEQYF. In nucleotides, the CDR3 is TGCGCCAGCAGCTTGGGAGTTCGGGACACCTACGAGCAGTACTTC. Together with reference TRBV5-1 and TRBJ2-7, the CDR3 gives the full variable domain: KAGVTQTPRYLIKTRGQQVTLSCSPISGHRSVSWYQQTPGQGLQFLFEYFSETQRNKGNFPGRFSGRQFSNSRSEMNVSTLELGDSALYLCASSLGVRDTYEQYFGPGTRLTVT.

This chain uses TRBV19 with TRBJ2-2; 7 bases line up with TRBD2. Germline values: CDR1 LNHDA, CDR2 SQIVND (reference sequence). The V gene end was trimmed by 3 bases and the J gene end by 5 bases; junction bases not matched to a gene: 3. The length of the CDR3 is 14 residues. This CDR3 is CASSIGGRTGELFF. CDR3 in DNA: TGTGCCAGTAGTATCGGGGGGAGAACCGGGGAGCTGTTTTTT.

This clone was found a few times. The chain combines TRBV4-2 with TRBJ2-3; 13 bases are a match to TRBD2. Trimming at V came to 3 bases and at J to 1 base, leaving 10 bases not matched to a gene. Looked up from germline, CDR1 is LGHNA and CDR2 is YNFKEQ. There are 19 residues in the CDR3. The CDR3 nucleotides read TGTGCCAGCAGCCAGACGTTATCCGGACTAGCGGGGGGCACAGATACGCAGTATTTT. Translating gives CASSQTLSGLAGGTDTQYF.